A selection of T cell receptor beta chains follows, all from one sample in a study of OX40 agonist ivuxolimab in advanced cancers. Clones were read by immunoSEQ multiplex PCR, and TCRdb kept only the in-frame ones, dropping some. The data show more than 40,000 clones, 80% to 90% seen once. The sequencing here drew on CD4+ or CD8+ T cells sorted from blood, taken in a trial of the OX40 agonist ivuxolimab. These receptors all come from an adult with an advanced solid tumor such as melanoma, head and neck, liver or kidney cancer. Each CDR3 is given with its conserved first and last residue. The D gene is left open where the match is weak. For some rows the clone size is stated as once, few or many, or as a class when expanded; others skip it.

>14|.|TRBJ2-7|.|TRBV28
CARRTWDKYMEQYF
TGTGCCAGACGAACTTGGGACAAGTACATGGAGCAGTACTTC
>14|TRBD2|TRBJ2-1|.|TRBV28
CASTPAGGSQGQFF
TGTGCCAGCACCCCCGCGGGGGGCTCACAAGGGCAGTTCTTC
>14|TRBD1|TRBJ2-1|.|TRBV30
CAGKRDRGYNEQFF
TGTGCCGGGAAGCGGGACAGGGGATACAATGAGCAGTTCTTC
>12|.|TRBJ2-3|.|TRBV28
CASGVTSTPPYF
TGTGCCAGCGGGGTCACTAGCACTCCACCGTATTTT
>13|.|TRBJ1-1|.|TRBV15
CATSRAVNTEAFF
TGTGCCACCAGCAGAGCGGTGAACACTGAAGCTTTCTTT
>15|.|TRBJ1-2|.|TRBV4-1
CASSQREGEGYGYTF
TGCGCCAGCAGCCAAAGAGAGGGGGAGGGCTATGGCTACACCTTC
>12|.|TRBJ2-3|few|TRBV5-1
CASSLTTDTQYF
TGCGCCAGCAGCTTGACGACAGATACGCAGTATTTT
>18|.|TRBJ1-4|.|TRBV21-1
CASSKVPDYPHNNEKLFF
TGTGCCAGCAGCAAAGTGCCCGACTACCCGCATAATAATGAAAAACTGTTTTTT
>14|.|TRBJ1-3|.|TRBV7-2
CASSLSSAGNTIYF
TGTGCCAGCAGCCTCTCCTCAGCTGGAAACACCATATATTTT
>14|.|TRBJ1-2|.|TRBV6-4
CASSDTYGVWGYTF
TGTGCCAGCAGTGACACCTACGGAGTTTGGGGCTACACCTTC
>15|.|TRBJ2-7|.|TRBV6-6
CASSSQPPSSSREYF
TGTGCCAGCAGTTCCCAACCGCCCTCTTCGAGTCGGGAGTACTTC
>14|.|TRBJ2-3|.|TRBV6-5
CASSGPTAGGTQYF
TGTGCCAGCAGTGGACCTACAGCTGGGGGTACGCAGTATTTT
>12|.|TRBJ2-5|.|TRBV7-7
CASSFSSGTQYF
TGTGCCAGCAGCTTTTCCTCCGGGACCCAGTACTTC
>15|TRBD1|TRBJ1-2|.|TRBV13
CASSQEGQGWYGYTF
TGCGCCAGCAGCCAAGAGGGACAGGGGTGGTATGGCTACACCTTC
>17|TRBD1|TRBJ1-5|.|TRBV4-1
CASSQDRGVYSNQPQHF
TGCGCCAGCAGCCAGGACAGGGGCGTCTATAGCAATCAGCCCCAGCATTTT
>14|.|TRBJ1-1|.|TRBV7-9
CASSLGGKGTEAFF
TGTGCCAGCAGCTTGGGGGGTAAAGGCACTGAAGCTTTCTTT
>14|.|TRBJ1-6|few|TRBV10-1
CASIMGRWNSPLHF
TGCGCCAGCATAATGGGCCGATGGAATTCACCCCTCCACTTT
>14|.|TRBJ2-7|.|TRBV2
CASREDTAYYEQYF
TGTGCCAGCAGAGAGGACACGGCCTACTACGAGCAGTACTTC
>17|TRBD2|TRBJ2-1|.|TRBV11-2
CASSPRLAGERHHEQFF
TGTGCCAGCAGCCCACGACTAGCGGGGGAACGCCACCATGAGCAGTTCTTC
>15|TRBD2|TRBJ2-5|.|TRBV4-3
CASSQGLAGLETQYF
TGCGCCAGCAGCCAAGGACTAGCGGGGCTGGAGACCCAGTACTTC
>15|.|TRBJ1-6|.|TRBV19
CASSKTRDVGSPLHF
TGTGCCAGTAGCAAGACCCGGGACGTAGGCTCACCCCTCCACTTT
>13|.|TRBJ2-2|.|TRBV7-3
CASSPKRSGELFF
TGTGCCAGCAGCCCAAAGCGGTCCGGGGAGCTGTTTTTT
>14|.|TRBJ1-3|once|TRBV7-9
CASNGGLKGNTIYF
TGTGCCAGCAACGGGGGCTTAAAAGGAAACACCATATATTTT
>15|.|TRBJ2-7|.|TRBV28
CASSSPGTPSPEQYF
TGTGCCAGCAGTTCCCCCGGGACTCCTTCTCCCGAGCAGTACTTC
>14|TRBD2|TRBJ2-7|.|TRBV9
CASSASGRAYEQYF
TGTGCCAGCAGCGCTAGCGGGAGGGCCTACGAGCAGTACTTC
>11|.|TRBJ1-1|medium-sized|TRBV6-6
CASTRGGEAFF
TGTGCCAGCACCCGAGGGGGTGAAGCTTTCTTT
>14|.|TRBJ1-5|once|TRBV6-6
CASSSRQDNQPQHF
TGTGCCAGCAGTAGTAGGCAGGATAATCAGCCCCAGCATTTT
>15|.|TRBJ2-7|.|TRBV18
CASSPRGRGSYEQYF
TGTGCCAGCTCACCCCGGGGCAGGGGCTCCTACGAGCAGTACTTC
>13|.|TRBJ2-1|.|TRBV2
CASSVASDNEQFF
TGTGCCAGCAGTGTCGCTTCCGACAATGAGCAGTTCTTC
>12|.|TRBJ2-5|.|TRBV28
CASRGIQETQYF
TGTGCCAGCAGAGGGATTCAGGAGACCCAGTACTTC
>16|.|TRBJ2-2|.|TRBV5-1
CASSFAGDPNTGELFF
TGCGCCAGCAGCTTTGCAGGGGACCCGAACACCGGGGAGCTGTTTTTT
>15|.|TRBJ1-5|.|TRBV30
CAWSVSAGMFQPQHF
TGTGCCTGGAGTGTATCCGCGGGAATGTTTCAGCCCCAGCATTTT
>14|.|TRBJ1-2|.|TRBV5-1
CASSLGDEIYGYTF
TGCGCCAGCAGCTTGGGGGACGAAATCTATGGCTACACCTTC
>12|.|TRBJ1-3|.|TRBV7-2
CASSLDGNTIYF
TGTGCCAGCAGCTTGGATGGAAACACCATATATTTT
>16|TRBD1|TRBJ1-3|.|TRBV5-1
CASSVAPGQGENTIYF
TGCGCCAGCAGCGTAGCGCCGGGACAGGGGGAAAACACCATATATTTT
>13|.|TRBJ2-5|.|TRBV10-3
CAIKLARPETQYF
TGTGCCATCAAACTAGCCCGACCGGAGACCCAGTACTTC
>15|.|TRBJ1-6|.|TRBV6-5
CASSYSTGRYSPLHF
TGTGCCAGCAGTTACTCGACGGGAAGGTACTCACCCCTCCACTTT
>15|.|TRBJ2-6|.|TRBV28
CASSFQGSGANVLTF
TGTGCCAGCAGTTTCCAGGGCTCTGGGGCCAACGTCCTGACTTTC
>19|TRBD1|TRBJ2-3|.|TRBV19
CASSIDPRGPLLSTDTQYF
TGTGCCAGTAGTATAGATCCTAGGGGGCCACTTCTTAGCACAGATACGCAGTATTTT
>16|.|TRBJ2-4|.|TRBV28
CASSSPRVGAKNIQYF
TGTGCCAGCAGTTCCCCCAGGGTTGGGGCCAAAAACATTCAGTACTTC
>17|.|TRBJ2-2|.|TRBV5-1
CASSPPTQWKNTGELFF
TGCGCCAGCAGCCCCCCCACGCAGTGGAAGAACACCGGGGAGCTGTTTTTT
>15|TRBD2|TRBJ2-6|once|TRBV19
CASRRGGSGANVLTF
TGTGCCAGTAGACGCGGGGGCTCTGGGGCCAACGTCCTGACTTTC
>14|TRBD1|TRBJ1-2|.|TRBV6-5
CASSPGQGNYGYTF
TGTGCCAGCAGTCCGGGACAGGGGAACTATGGCTACACCTTC
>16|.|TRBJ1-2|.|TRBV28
CASSLSGLRGRVGYTF
TGTGCCAGCAGTTTAAGCGGGCTCCGAGGACGGGTAGGCTACACCTTC
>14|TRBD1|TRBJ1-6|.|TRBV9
CASSLQGFSSPLHF
TGTGCCAGCAGCCTACAGGGGTTCTCGTCACCCCTCCACTTT
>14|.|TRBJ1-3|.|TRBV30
CAWDLGSSGNTIYF
TGTGCCTGGGATTTGGGGAGCTCTGGAAACACCATATATTTT
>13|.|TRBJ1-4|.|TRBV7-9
CASSRPGNEKLFF
TGTGCCAGCAGCCGACCGGGTAATGAAAAACTGTTTTTT
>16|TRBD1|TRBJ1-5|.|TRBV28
CASSRTGLSSNQPQHF
TGTGCCAGCAGTCGGACAGGGCTGAGTAGCAATCAGCCCCAGCATTTT
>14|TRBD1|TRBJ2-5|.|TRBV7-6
CASSSDDRGREQYF
TGTGCCAGCAGCTCCGACGACAGGGGGCGTGAGCAGTACTTC
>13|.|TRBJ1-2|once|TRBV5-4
CASSSGQGDGYTF
TGTGCCAGCAGCTCGGGACAAGGGGATGGCTACACCTTC
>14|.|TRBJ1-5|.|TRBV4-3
CASSQDRGGWTQHF
TGCGCCAGCAGCCAAGATCGTGGGGGCTGGACCCAGCATTTT